A selection of T cell receptor beta chains follows, all from one sample in a study of shared clonotypes between healthy human individuals. The repertoire was sequenced with immunoSEQ multiplex PCR; TCRdb's copy has only in-frame clones and lacks some. The table includes roughly 380,000 clones, around 96% detected once. The sequencing input was memory CD8+ T cells sorted from blood. The receptors were gathered from a man younger than 40 in good health. CDR3s include the opening cysteine and the closing phenylalanine or tryptophan. The D gene is left open where the match is weak. Not every row has a clone size; where given, it reads once, few, many or a size class.

J gene	V gene	D gene	clone size	CDR3 DNA	CDR3 protein
TRBJ1-1	TRBV11-3	.	.	TGTGCCAGCAGCTTTAACTACTACACTGAAGCTTTCTTT	CASSFNYYTEAFF
TRBJ2-7	TRBV7-8	TRBD2	.	TGTGCCAGCAGCTTAAGTAGCGGGAGAGGGGAGCAGTACTTC	CASSLSSGRGEQYF
TRBJ2-3	TRBV5-1	.	.	TGCGCCAGCAGCTTGGGAGGGCTCACAGATACGCAGTATTTT	CASSLGGLTDTQYF
TRBJ2-3	TRBV28	.	.	TGTGCCAGCAGTTTAGGAGGCACAGATACGCAGTATTTT	CASSLGGTDTQYF
TRBJ2-7	TRBV9	TRBD2	.	TGTGCCAGCAGCGTAGCTAGCGGGTCCTACGAGCAGTACTTC	CASSVASGSYEQYF
TRBJ2-5	TRBV14	TRBD2	.	TGTGCCAGCAGCCAGGGACTAGCGGGAGCGGAGACCCAGTACTTC	CASSQGLAGAETQYF
TRBJ2-7	TRBV10-3	.	.	TGTGCCATCAGTGAGGAGGGGATACACTCCTACGAGCAGTACTTC	CAISEEGIHSYEQYF
TRBJ2-5	TRBV11-1	.	.	TGTGCCAGCAGCACACCAGTTTTGGCGGAGACCCAGTACTTC	CASSTPVLAETQYF
TRBJ2-1	TRBV19	.	few	TGTGCCAGTAGTGCCGGCCTTTTAAGGGGTTCCTCCTACAATGAGCAGTTCTTC	CASSAGLLRGSSYNEQFF
TRBJ1-1	TRBV29-1	TRBD1	once	TGCAGCCTCTCGACAGGGGCTGAAGCTTTCTTT	CSLSTGAEAFF
TRBJ2-3	TRBV7-7	TRBD1	.	TGTGCTAGCAGTCTGGGACAGGGGGCCACAGATACGCAGTATTTT	CASSLGQGATDTQYF
TRBJ1-5	TRBV28	TRBD1	.	TGTGCCAGCAGGACAGGGGGCGATCAGCCCCAGCATTTT	CASRTGGDQPQHF
TRBJ2-5	TRBV2	TRBD2	once	TGTGCCGGCGGACTAGCGGAAGAGACCCAGTACTTC	CAGGLAEETQYF
TRBJ2-3	TRBV9	.	.	TGTGCCAGCAGCGTAGCTTTAGATACGCAGTATTTT	CASSVALDTQYF
TRBJ2-2	TRBV5-1	.	.	TGCGCCAGCAGCTTTCGAGGGTACGGCGGGGAGCTGTTTTTT	CASSFRGYGGELFF
TRBJ1-1	TRBV20-1	TRBD1	few	TGCAGTGCTAGTGGACAGGTCCCTTTCTTT	CSASGQVPFF
TRBJ2-2	TRBV7-6	TRBD2	.	TGTGCCAGCAGCTTAGGTCCGGCTATGCGGGAGGGTTCCGGGGAGCTGTTTTTT	CASSLGPAMREGSGELFF
TRBJ1-4	TRBV19	.	.	TGTGCCAGTAGTATGGGCACAGGACATGAAAAACTGTTTTTT	CASSMGTGHEKLFF
TRBJ1-5	TRBV6-5	.	.	TGTGCCAGCAGTTCCCGACCGCTCAATCAGCCCCAGCATTTT	CASSSRPLNQPQHF
TRBJ2-7	TRBV19	TRBD1	.	TGTGCCACTAGGGACAGCTACGAGCAGTACTTC	CATRDSYEQYF
TRBJ2-3	TRBV4-1	.	.	TGCGCCAGCAGCCAAGTCGGGCGGCGGGTCCCCACAGATACGCAGTATTTT	CASSQVGRRVPTDTQYF
TRBJ2-7	TRBV19	TRBD2	.	TGTGCCAGTAGTATCCTAGCGGGAGTAGGAGAGCAGTACTTC	CASSILAGVGEQYF
TRBJ2-7	TRBV7-9	TRBD2	.	TGTGCCAGCAGCTTAGCAGGGACTAGCGGGAGGGCCTACGAGCAGTACTTC	CASSLAGTSGRAYEQYF
TRBJ2-7	TRBV28	TRBD2	.	TGTGCCAGCAGTCCACCTCGGACTAGCGGGAGGTTCTACGAGCAGTACTTC	CASSPPRTSGRFYEQYF
TRBJ2-7	TRBV2	TRBD2	.	TGTGCCAGCAGTGAGTCGGGACTAGCGGGAGAGGGATACGAGCAGTACTTC	CASSESGLAGEGYEQYF
TRBJ2-7	TRBV4-1	TRBD2	.	TGCGCCAGCAGCCACGGACTAGCGGGAGGAGAGCAGTACTTC	CASSHGLAGGEQYF
TRBJ2-7	TRBV28	TRBD1	.	TGTGCCAGCAGCCTGGGACAGTCGTTCTCCTACGAGCAGTACTTC	CASSLGQSFSYEQYF
TRBJ2-3	TRBV18	TRBD1	once	TGTGCCAGCTCACCGGGACAGGGAGATACGCAGTATTTT	CASSPGQGDTQYF
TRBJ1-2	TRBV7-9	TRBD1	.	TGTGCCAGCAGCTTACCCGGGACAGGGGGCTATGGCTACACCTTC	CASSLPGTGGYGYTF
TRBJ1-1	TRBV27	.	.	TGTGCCAGCAGGACCACGAACACTGAAGCTTTCTTT	CASRTTNTEAFF
TRBJ2-7	TRBV11-1	.	.	TGTGCCAGCAGTTCCGACAGGGCGGGAGTATACGAGCAGTACTTC	CASSSDRAGVYEQYF
TRBJ1-5	TRBV7-9	.	once	TGTGCCAGCAGCTTAGGGGACGGCCGCAATCAGCCCCAGCATTTT	CASSLGDGRNQPQHF
TRBJ1-3	TRBV30	.	.	TGTGCCTGGACCAGGGCCATGGGAAACACCATATATTTT	CAWTRAMGNTIYF
TRBJ1-1	TRBV6-6	.	few	TGTGCCAGCAGTTATGCCCAGGGGCGCGCTGAAGCTTTCTTT	CASSYAQGRAEAFF
TRBJ1-4	TRBV5-1	.	.	TGCGCCAGCAGGATTGGAGGAACTAATGAAAAACTGTTTTTT	CASRIGGTNEKLFF
TRBJ2-5	TRBV6-5	.	.	TGTGCCAGCAGTTACTCGAGATTACAAGAGACCCAGTACTTC	CASSYSRLQETQYF
TRBJ2-7	TRBV19	TRBD2	few	TGTGCCAGTAGTATGAATGGCGGGAGCTCCTACGAGCAGTACTTC	CASSMNGGSSYEQYF
TRBJ2-3	TRBV6-1	TRBD2	.	TGTGCCAGCAGTGTTGCGGGAGGCACAGATACGCAGTATTTT	CASSVAGGTDTQYF
TRBJ2-7	TRBV28	.	.	TGTGCCAGCAGTTTATACGGCGGGACGTACGAGCAGTACTTC	CASSLYGGTYEQYF
TRBJ2-2	TRBV5-1	.	.	TGCGCCAGCAGCTTGTTGGCAGTCGGGGGCGGGGAGCTGTTTTTT	CASSLLAVGGGELFF
TRBJ1-5	TRBV2	TRBD1	.	TGTGGAGGGGGCGCAGGGTTGAATCAGCCCCAGCATTTT	CGGGAGLNQPQHF
TRBJ1-1	TRBV7-9	.	.	TGTGCCAGCAGCTTAGGACAGAACACTGAAGCTTTCTTT	CASSLGQNTEAFF
TRBJ2-1	TRBV9	TRBD2	.	TGTGCCAGCAGCGTAGGAGACCCCGGGACTAACTATACCTACTCGTACAATGAGCAGTTCTTC	CASSVGDPGTNYTYSYNEQFF